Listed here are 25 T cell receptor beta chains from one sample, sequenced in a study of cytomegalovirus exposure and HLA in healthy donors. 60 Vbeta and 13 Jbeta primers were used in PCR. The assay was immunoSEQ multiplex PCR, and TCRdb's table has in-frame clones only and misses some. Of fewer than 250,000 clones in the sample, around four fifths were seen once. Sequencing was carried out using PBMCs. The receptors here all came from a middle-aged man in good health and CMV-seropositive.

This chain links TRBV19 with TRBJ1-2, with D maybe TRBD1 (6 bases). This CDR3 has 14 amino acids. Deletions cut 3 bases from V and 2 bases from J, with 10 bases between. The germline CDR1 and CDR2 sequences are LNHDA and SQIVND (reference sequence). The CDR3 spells CASSIFRGNYGYTF. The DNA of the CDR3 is TGTGCCAGTAGTATTTTCAGGGGAAACTATGGCTACACCTTC.

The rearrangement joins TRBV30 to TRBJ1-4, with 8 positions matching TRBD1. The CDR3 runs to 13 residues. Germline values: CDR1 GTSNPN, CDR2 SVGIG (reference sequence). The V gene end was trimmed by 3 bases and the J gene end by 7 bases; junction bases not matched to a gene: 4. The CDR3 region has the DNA TGTGCCTGGAGCCAGACAGGGGCTGAAAAACTGTTTTTT. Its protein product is CAWSQTGAEKLFF.

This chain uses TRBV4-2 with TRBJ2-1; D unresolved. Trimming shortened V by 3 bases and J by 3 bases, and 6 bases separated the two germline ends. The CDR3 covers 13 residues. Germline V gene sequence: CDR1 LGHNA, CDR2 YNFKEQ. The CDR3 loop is CASSQEIYNEQFF. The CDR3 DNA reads TGTGCCAGCAGCCAGGAGATCTACAATGAGCAGTTCTTC.

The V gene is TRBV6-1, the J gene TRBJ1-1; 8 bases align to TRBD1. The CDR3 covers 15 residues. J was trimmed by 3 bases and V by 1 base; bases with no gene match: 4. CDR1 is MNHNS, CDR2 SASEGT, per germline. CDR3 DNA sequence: TGTGCCAGCAGTGAAGGGGGACAGGTCTACACTGAAGCTTTCTTT. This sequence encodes CASSEGGQVYTEAFF.

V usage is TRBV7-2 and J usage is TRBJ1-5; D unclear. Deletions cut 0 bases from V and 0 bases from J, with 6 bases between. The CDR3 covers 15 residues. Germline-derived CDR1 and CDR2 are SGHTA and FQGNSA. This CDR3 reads CASSLAEYSNQPQHF. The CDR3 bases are TGTGCCAGCAGCTTAGCAGAGTATAGCAATCAGCCCCAGCATTTT. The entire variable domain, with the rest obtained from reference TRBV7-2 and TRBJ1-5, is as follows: GAGVSQSPSNKVTEKGKDVELRCDPISGHTALYWYRQSLGQGLEFLIYFQGNSAPDKSGLPSDRFSAERTGGSVSTLTIQRTQQEDSAVYLCASSLAEYSNQPQHFGDGTRLSIL.

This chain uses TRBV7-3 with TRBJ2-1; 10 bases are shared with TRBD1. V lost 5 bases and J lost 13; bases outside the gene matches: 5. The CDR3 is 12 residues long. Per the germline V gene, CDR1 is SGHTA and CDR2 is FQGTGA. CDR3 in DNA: TGTGCCAGCAGCCAGGACAGGGGGGAACAGTTCTTC. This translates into CASSQDRGEQFF.

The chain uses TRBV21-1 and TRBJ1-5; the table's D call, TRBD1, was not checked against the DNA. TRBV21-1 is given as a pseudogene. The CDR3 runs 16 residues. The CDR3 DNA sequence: TGTGCCAGCAGCAAAAGAAGGACAGGGGGCTATCAGCCCCAGCATTTT. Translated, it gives CASSKRRTGGYQPQHF.

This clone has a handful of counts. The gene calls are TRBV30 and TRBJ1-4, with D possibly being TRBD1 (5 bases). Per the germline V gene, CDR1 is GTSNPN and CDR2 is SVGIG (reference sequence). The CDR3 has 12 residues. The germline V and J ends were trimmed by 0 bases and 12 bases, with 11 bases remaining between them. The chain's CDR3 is CAWSVRGIELFF. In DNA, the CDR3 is TGTGCCTGGAGTGTAAGGGGTATTGAACTGTTTTTT.

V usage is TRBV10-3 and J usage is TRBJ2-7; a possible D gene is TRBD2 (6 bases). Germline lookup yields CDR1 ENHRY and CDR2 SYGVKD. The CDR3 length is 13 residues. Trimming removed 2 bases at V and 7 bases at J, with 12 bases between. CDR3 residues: CAISEAGLKEQYF. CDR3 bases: TGTGCCATCAGTGAGGCGGGATTGAAGGAGCAGTACTTC.

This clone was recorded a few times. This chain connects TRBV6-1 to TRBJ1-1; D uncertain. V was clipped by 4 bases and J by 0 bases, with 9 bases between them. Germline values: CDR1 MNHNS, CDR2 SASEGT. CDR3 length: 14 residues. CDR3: CASSGIHMNTEAFF. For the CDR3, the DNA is TGTGCCAGCAGTGGCATTCACATGAACACTGAAGCTTTCTTT.

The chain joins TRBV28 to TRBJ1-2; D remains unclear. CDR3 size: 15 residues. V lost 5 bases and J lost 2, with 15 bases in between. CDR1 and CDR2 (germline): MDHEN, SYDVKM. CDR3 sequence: CASSVELIENYGYTF. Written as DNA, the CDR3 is TGTGCCAGCAGTGTCGAACTAATCGAGAACTATGGCTACACCTTC.

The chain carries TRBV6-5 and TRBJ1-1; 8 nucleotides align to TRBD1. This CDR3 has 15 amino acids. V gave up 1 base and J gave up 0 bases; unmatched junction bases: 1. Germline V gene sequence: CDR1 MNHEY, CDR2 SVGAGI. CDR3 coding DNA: TGTGCCAGCAGTTACTTGGGACAGGTGAACACTGAAGCTTTCTTT. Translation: CASSYLGQVNTEAFF.

CDR3 residues: CATSRDRGQHTDTQYF. The CDR3, as DNA: TGTGCCACCAGCAGAGATAGGGGACAGCACACAGATACGCAGTATTTT. The J gene is TRBJ2-3, the V gene TRBV15, with TRBD1 matching 7 bases. CDR3 length equals 16 residues. Trimming cost V 0 bases and J 2 bases; bases outside gene matches: 5. Germline CDR1 reads LNHNV; CDR2 reads YYDKDF (reference sequence).

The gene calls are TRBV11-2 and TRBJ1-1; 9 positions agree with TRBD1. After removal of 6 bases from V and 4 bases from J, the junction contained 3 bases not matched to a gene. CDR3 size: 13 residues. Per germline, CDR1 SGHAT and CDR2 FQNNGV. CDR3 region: CASRKTGGTEAFF. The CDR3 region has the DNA TGTGCCAGCAGAAAGACAGGGGGCACTGAAGCTTTCTTT.

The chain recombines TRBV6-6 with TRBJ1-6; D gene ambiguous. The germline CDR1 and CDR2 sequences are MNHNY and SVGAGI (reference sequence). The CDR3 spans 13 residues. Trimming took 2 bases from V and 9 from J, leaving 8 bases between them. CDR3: CASSYAAGSPLHF. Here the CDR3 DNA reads TGTGCCAGCAGTTACGCCGCAGGTTCACCCCTCCACTTT.

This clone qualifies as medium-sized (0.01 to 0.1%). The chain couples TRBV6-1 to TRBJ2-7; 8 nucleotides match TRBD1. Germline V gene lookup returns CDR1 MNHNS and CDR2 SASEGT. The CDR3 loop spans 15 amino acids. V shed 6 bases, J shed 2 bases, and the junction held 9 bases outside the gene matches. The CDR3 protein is CASSEPPDRAYEQYF. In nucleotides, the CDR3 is TGTGCCAGCAGCGAGCCGCCGGACAGGGCCTACGAGCAGTACTTC.

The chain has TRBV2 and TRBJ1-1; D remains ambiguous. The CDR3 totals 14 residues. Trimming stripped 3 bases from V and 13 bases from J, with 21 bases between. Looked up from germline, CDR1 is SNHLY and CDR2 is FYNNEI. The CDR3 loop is CASSEAVFLSSGFF. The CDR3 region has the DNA TGTGCCAGCAGTGAGGCCGTCTTCCTCTCCAGTGGTTTCTTT. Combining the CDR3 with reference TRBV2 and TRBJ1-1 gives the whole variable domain EPEVTQTPSHQVTQMGQEVILRCVPISNHLYFYWYRQILGQKVEFLVSFYNNEISEKSEIFDDQFSVERPDGSNFTLKIRSTKLEDSAMYFCASSEAVFLSSGFFGQGTRLTVV.

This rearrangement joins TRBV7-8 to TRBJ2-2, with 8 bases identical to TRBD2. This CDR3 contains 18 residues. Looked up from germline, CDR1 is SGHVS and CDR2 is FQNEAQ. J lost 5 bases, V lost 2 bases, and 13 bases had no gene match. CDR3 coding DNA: TGTGCCAGCAGCTTATCGGAACGGGGCGGGAGGAGAACCGGGGAGCTGTTTTTT. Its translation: CASSLSERGGRRTGELFF.

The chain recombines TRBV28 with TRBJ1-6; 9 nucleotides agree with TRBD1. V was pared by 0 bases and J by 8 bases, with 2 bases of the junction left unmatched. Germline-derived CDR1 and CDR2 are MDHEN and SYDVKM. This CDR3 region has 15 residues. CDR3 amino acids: CASSLWGQGDSPLHF. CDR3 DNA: TGTGCCAGCAGTTTATGGGGACAGGGTGATTCACCCCTCCACTTT.

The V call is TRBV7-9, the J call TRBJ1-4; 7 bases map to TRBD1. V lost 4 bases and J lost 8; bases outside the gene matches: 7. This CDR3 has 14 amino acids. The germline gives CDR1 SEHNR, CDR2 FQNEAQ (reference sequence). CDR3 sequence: CASSSRQGGEKLFF. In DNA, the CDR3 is TGTGCCAGCAGCTCAAGGCAGGGGGGAGAAAAACTGTTTTTT. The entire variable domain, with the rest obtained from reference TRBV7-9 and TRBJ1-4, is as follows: DTGVSQNPRHKITKRGQNVTFRCDPISEHNRLYWYRQTLGQGPEFLTYFQNEAQLEKSRLLSDRFSAERPKGSFSTLEIQRTEQGDSAMYLCASSSRQGGEKLFFGSGTQLSVL.

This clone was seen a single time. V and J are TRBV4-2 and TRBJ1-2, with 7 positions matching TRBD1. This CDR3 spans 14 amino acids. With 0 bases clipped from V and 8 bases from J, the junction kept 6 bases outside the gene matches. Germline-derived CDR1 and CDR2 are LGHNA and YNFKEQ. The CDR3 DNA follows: TGTGCCAGCAGCCAAGATAACAGGGGAAGCGGCTACACCTTC. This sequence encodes CASSQDNRGSGYTF.

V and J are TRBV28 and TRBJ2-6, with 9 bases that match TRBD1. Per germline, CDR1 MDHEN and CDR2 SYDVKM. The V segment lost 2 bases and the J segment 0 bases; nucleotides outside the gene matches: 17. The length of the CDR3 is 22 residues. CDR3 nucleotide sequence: TGTGCCAGCAGTTTACGGGGGACAGGGCTCCGTTTAACGCTCTCTGGGGCCAACGTCCTGACTTTC. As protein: CASSLRGTGLRLTLSGANVLTF.

This chain's CDR3 is CASSLFPAQGQPQHF. Written as DNA, the CDR3 is TGTGCCAGCAGCTTATTCCCCGCACAGGGCCAGCCCCAGCATTTT. The chain uses TRBV11-2 and TRBJ1-5; weak D call: TRBD1 (6 bases). Per the germline V gene, CDR1 is SGHAT and CDR2 is FQNNGV. The CDR3 spans 15 residues. Between the trimmed V and J ends, which lost 2 bases and 7 bases, there was a span of 15 bases.

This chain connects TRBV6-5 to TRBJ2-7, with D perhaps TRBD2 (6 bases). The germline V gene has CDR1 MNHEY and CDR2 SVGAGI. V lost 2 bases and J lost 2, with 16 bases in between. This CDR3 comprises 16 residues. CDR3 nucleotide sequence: TGTGCCAGCAGTTACGGGGGGACCGGAGTACCCTACGAGCAGTACTTC. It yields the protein CASSYGGTGVPYEQYF.

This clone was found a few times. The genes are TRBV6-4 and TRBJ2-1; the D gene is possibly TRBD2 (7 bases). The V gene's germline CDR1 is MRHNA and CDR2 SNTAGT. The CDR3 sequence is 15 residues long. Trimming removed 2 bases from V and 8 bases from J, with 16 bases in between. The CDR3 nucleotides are TGTGCCAGCAGTGACGGCGGGGAAGGGGGGGATGAGCAGTTCTTC. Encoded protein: CASSDGGEGGDEQFF.